These T cell receptor beta chains were read from a single sample in a study of identical twins. TCRdb analysed the 5' RACE reads with MiXCR anew, one entry per CDR3 protein. The table shows 200,000 or so distinct CDR3 sequences, with roughly 7.5% occurring only once. The data also belong to a second study, concerning yellow fever vaccine responses in identical twins.

Sequences were obtained from memory (CD45RO+) T cells sorted from blood. Source of these receptors: a young woman in good health. Both conserved end residues are part of each CDR3. A D gene is named only where the DNA matches it firmly. A clone size is listed for some rows: how often the clone was seen (once, few, many), or a class if it is expanded.

CDR3 DNA: TGTGCCAGCAGTTCCTCTCTAGCGGGAGGGCGAGAGACCCAGTACTTC; CDR3 protein: CASSSSLAGGRETQYF; J gene: TRBJ2-5; D gene: TRBD2; V gene: TRBV27; clone size: -
CDR3 DNA: TGTGCCAGCAGTTACGGACTAGCGGGGGCCTACAATGAGCAGTTCTTC; CDR3 protein: CASSYGLAGAYNEQFF; J gene: TRBJ2-1; D gene: TRBD2; V gene: TRBV6-5; clone size: many
CDR3 DNA: TGTGCCAGCAGTTTAAACCCCAGCGGGGGTAGAAATGAGCAGTTCTTC; CDR3 protein: CASSLNPSGGRNEQFF; J gene: TRBJ2-1; D gene: TRBD2; V gene: TRBV28; clone size: many
CDR3 DNA: TGTGCCAGCGCGGACAGGTTCTCCTACAATGAGCAGTTCTTC; CDR3 protein: CASADRFSYNEQFF; J gene: TRBJ2-1; D gene: TRBD1; V gene: TRBV2; clone size: many
CDR3 DNA: TGTGCCAGCTCTGCTAGCGGGCGGAGCTCCTACGAGCAGTACTTC; CDR3 protein: CASSASGRSSYEQYF; J gene: TRBJ2-7; D gene: TRBD2; V gene: TRBV18; clone size: few
CDR3 DNA: TGCAGTGCTGGGGGGCTAGCGGGGATGGAGACCCAGTACTTC; CDR3 protein: CSAGGLAGMETQYF; J gene: TRBJ2-5; D gene: TRBD2; V gene: TRBV20-1; clone size: few
CDR3 DNA: TGTGCCAGCAGCCCCAGCGGGGGAGGGCCGAACGGGGAGCTGTTTTTT; CDR3 protein: CASSPSGGGPNGELFF; J gene: TRBJ2-2; D gene: TRBD2; V gene: TRBV7-2; clone size: many
CDR3 DNA: TGTGCCAGCAGCAAGGACAGGAGAAACAATCAGCCCCAGCATTTT; CDR3 protein: CASSKDRRNNQPQHF; J gene: TRBJ1-5; D gene: TRBD1; V gene: TRBV7-2; clone size: few
CDR3 DNA: TGTGCCAGCAGCCCCTTAGGGAGTACAGACTACCAATTC; CDR3 protein: CASSPLGSTDYQF; J gene: TRBJ2-7; D gene: -; V gene: TRBV7-9; clone size: -
CDR3 DNA: TGCGCCAGCAGACTGAATTCCGGGACAACCACGGGCGAGCAGTACTTC; CDR3 protein: CASRLNSGTTTGEQYF; J gene: TRBJ2-7; D gene: -; V gene: TRBV5-1; clone size: few
CDR3 DNA: TGTGCCAGCAGTCGAGACTTCGTAACCAATGAGCAGTTCTTC; CDR3 protein: CASSRDFVTNEQFF; J gene: TRBJ2-1; D gene: -; V gene: TRBV2; clone size: many
CDR3 DNA: TGTGCCAGCAGCTTAGATGTAGGGCGCAATGAGCAGTTCTTC; CDR3 protein: CASSLDVGRNEQFF; J gene: TRBJ2-1; D gene: -; V gene: TRBV7-2; clone size: -
CDR3 DNA: TGTGCCAGCATTGTAGGCAGGGTGAACACTGAAGCTTTCTTT; CDR3 protein: CASIVGRVNTEAFF; J gene: TRBJ1-1; D gene: -; V gene: TRBV6-2/TRBV6-3; clone size: -
CDR3 DNA: TGCAGTGCTAGGAAAATAGGGGGCGCGGGAGCTTTCTTT; CDR3 protein: CSARKIGGAGAFF; J gene: TRBJ1-1; D gene: TRBD1; V gene: TRBV20-1; clone size: -
CDR3 DNA: TGTGCCAGCAGCTTGATGGGGACTAGCGGGTATACCTACAATGAGCAGTTCTTC; CDR3 protein: CASSLMGTSGYTYNEQFF; J gene: TRBJ2-1; D gene: TRBD2; V gene: TRBV5-5; clone size: many
CDR3 DNA: TGTGCCAGCAGCCAAGATTACGGGGCCCGATGGACCGGGGAGCTGTTTTTT; CDR3 protein: CASSQDYGARWTGELFF; J gene: TRBJ2-2; D gene: -; V gene: TRBV14; clone size: -
CDR3 DNA: TGTGCCAGCTCACCTGAATACGAGCAGTACTTC; CDR3 protein: CASSPEYEQYF; J gene: TRBJ2-7; D gene: -; V gene: TRBV18; clone size: few
CDR3 DNA: TGTGCCAGCAGCTTGGACGGTACCCTCCACTTT; CDR3 protein: CASSLDGTLHF; J gene: TRBJ1-6; D gene: -; V gene: TRBV7-9; clone size: -
CDR3 DNA: TGCAGTGCTAGATCTGGGGCGGATGAAAAACTGTTTTTT; CDR3 protein: CSARSGADEKLFF; J gene: TRBJ1-4; D gene: -; V gene: TRBV20-1; clone size: many
CDR3 DNA: TGCGCCAGCAAAGGCCCCTACGAGCAGTACTTC; CDR3 protein: CASKGPYEQYF; J gene: TRBJ2-7; D gene: -; V gene: TRBV4-1; clone size: -
CDR3 DNA: TGTGCCAGCAGTTACAACCTCCCCCGGGGCGGGCCAGACAATGAGCAGTTCTTC; CDR3 protein: CASSYNLPRGGPDNEQFF; J gene: TRBJ2-1; D gene: -; V gene: TRBV6-2/TRBV6-3; clone size: many
CDR3 DNA: TGTGCCAGCACCGGGACTAGCGGGTCGTATTTT; CDR3 protein: CASTGTSGSYF; J gene: TRBJ2-3; D gene: TRBD2; V gene: TRBV27; clone size: few
CDR3 DNA: TGTGCCAGCAGTTTTGGCAGGCAAGAGACCCAGTACTTC; CDR3 protein: CASSFGRQETQYF; J gene: TRBJ2-5; D gene: -; V gene: TRBV12-3/TRBV12-4; clone size: many
CDR3 DNA: TGTGCCAGCAATACCCCTTTGGACAGCTATAATGAAAAACTGTTTTTT; CDR3 protein: CASNTPLDSYNEKLFF; J gene: TRBJ1-4; D gene: -; V gene: TRBV28; clone size: few
CDR3 DNA: TGCGCCAGCAGCAGTGACAGGGTATCAAACACTGAAGCTTTCTTT; CDR3 protein: CASSSDRVSNTEAFF; J gene: TRBJ1-1; D gene: TRBD1; V gene: TRBV5-1; clone size: many
CDR3 DNA: TGCGCCAGCAGCCAAGGCGTACTCGGCGGGGAGCTGTTTTTT; CDR3 protein: CASSQGVLGGELFF; J gene: TRBJ2-2; D gene: -; V gene: TRBV4-3; clone size: -
CDR3 DNA: TGCGCCAGCAGCTTGGGTCCAACGGGAGTTGGGGAGACCCAGTACTTC; CDR3 protein: CASSLGPTGVGETQYF; J gene: TRBJ2-5; D gene: -; V gene: TRBV5-1; clone size: many
CDR3 DNA: TGTGCCACCAGTGGGAAAGGCTACGAGCAGTACTTC; CDR3 protein: CATSGKGYEQYF; J gene: TRBJ2-7; D gene: -; V gene: TRBV24-1; clone size: few
CDR3 DNA: TGCAGCGTTGGCCGGAAGGGGGATTTTCGGGAGACCCAGTACTTC; CDR3 protein: CSVGRKGDFRETQYF; J gene: TRBJ2-5; D gene: -; V gene: TRBV29-1; clone size: -
CDR3 DNA: TGTGCCAGCAGTTCACCAGGGGGGAATCAGCCCCAGCATTTT; CDR3 protein: CASSSPGGNQPQHF; J gene: TRBJ1-5; D gene: TRBD1; V gene: TRBV28; clone size: many
CDR3 DNA: TGCGCCAGCAGCTTGAGACAGGGCTCAGCGAACACCGGGGAGCTGTTTTTT; CDR3 protein: CASSLRQGSANTGELFF; J gene: TRBJ2-2; D gene: TRBD1; V gene: TRBV5-1; clone size: -
CDR3 DNA: TGTGCCAGCCGAGCCGGGGGAACAACGAACACCGGGGAGCTGTTTTTT; CDR3 protein: CASRAGGTTNTGELFF; J gene: TRBJ2-2; D gene: -; V gene: TRBV27; clone size: -
CDR3 DNA: TGTGCCAGCAGTTACCCCGACAGGGGCGGGGGCTACACCTTC; CDR3 protein: CASSYPDRGGGYTF; J gene: TRBJ1-2; D gene: TRBD1; V gene: TRBV28; clone size: few
CDR3 DNA: TGTGCCAGCAGTGAAACCTCCCCCGGGGGCTCTTCACCCCTCCACTTT; CDR3 protein: CASSETSPGGSSPLHF; J gene: TRBJ1-6; D gene: -; V gene: TRBV25-1; clone size: many
CDR3 DNA: TGTGCCAGCAGTGAATCGGGTAGCGGGGGAGCGAACACCGGGGAGCTGTTTTTT; CDR3 protein: CASSESGSGGANTGELFF; J gene: TRBJ2-2; D gene: TRBD2; V gene: TRBV25-1; clone size: -
CDR3 DNA: TGTGCCAGCAACGCCGTGGGGGACAATGAGCAGTTCTTC; CDR3 protein: CASNAVGDNEQFF; J gene: TRBJ2-1; D gene: -; V gene: TRBV7-9; clone size: many
CDR3 DNA: TGCAGTGCTATCCCAGGGACTAGCGGGAGACGCACAGATACGCAGTATTTT; CDR3 protein: CSAIPGTSGRRTDTQYF; J gene: TRBJ2-3; D gene: TRBD2; V gene: TRBV20-1; clone size: few
CDR3 DNA: TGTGCCAGCAGCGTGAGCGGGGCAAACACAGATACGCAGTATTTT; CDR3 protein: CASSVSGANTDTQYF; J gene: TRBJ2-3; D gene: TRBD2; V gene: TRBV9; clone size: few
CDR3 DNA: TGTGCCAGCAGCCTGCTTAAGACTAGCGGATACTCTGGGGCCAACGTCCTGACTTTC; CDR3 protein: CASSLLKTSGYSGANVLTF; J gene: TRBJ2-6; D gene: TRBD2; V gene: TRBV11-1; clone size: -
CDR3 DNA: TGTGCCAGCAGCCCGGACAGCTCTGGGGCCAACGTCCTGACTTTC; CDR3 protein: CASSPDSSGANVLTF; J gene: TRBJ2-6; D gene: -; V gene: TRBV3-1; clone size: few
CDR3 DNA: TGTGCCAGCAGCCTTAGGGGGATGCAGTCACCCCTCCACTTT; CDR3 protein: CASSLRGMQSPLHF; J gene: TRBJ1-6; D gene: -; V gene: TRBV7-9; clone size: many
CDR3 DNA: TGTGCCAGCAGTGACGCAAGTCGGTACAATGAGCAGTTCTTC; CDR3 protein: CASSDASRYNEQFF; J gene: TRBJ2-1; D gene: -; V gene: TRBV11-3; clone size: few
CDR3 DNA: TGTGCCAGCAGCCAAGATAGGGGAAGGGAAGCGACCCAGTACTTC; CDR3 protein: CASSQDRGREATQYF; J gene: TRBJ2-5; D gene: -; V gene: TRBV3-1; clone size: many
CDR3 DNA: TGTGCCAGCAGAGAAAGGGGCTTCCAGGAGACCCAGTACTTC; CDR3 protein: CASRERGFQETQYF; J gene: TRBJ2-5; D gene: -; V gene: TRBV7-2; clone size: -
CDR3 DNA: TGCGCCAGCAGCAGGTTGCTAGCGGGGGACGGGCAGTTCTTC; CDR3 protein: CASSRLLAGDGQFF; J gene: TRBJ2-1; D gene: TRBD2; V gene: TRBV5-1; clone size: -
CDR3 DNA: TGTGCCAGCAGCTCTCGGACGGACCTAAGGGGGCCCCTCCACTTT; CDR3 protein: CASSSRTDLRGPLHF; J gene: TRBJ1-6; D gene: -; V gene: TRBV7-6; clone size: few
CDR3 DNA: TGTGCCAGCAGTTTCCGGGTCTACGAGCAGTACTTC; CDR3 protein: CASSFRVYEQYF; J gene: TRBJ2-7; D gene: -; V gene: TRBV28; clone size: -
CDR3 DNA: TGTGCCAGCAGTGAAGCGTCAGGGGGCGCGTACGAGCAGTACTTC; CDR3 protein: CASSEASGGAYEQYF; J gene: TRBJ2-7; D gene: TRBD1; V gene: TRBV6-1; clone size: few
CDR3 DNA: TGCAGTGCCCCGGGACAGGGTCCCGATACGCAGTATTTT; CDR3 protein: CSAPGQGPDTQYF; J gene: TRBJ2-3; D gene: TRBD1; V gene: TRBV20-1; clone size: many
CDR3 DNA: TGTGCCAGCAGTTTGGCGCCTAACACAGATACGCAGTATTTT; CDR3 protein: CASSLAPNTDTQYF; J gene: TRBJ2-3; D gene: -; V gene: TRBV12-3/TRBV12-4; clone size: many
CDR3 DNA: TGTGCCAGCAGCTTATCGGTGGGCACTGAAGCTTTCTTT; CDR3 protein: CASSLSVGTEAFF; J gene: TRBJ1-1; D gene: -; V gene: TRBV7-8; clone size: many
CDR3 DNA: TGTGCCAGCAGCATCAGACAGGGATCTAATTCACCCCTCCACTTT; CDR3 protein: CASSIRQGSNSPLHF; J gene: TRBJ1-6; D gene: TRBD1; V gene: TRBV7-2; clone size: -
CDR3 DNA: TGTGCCAGCAGGAGGGTAACCGGGGAGCTGTTTTTT; CDR3 protein: CASRRVTGELFF; J gene: TRBJ2-2; D gene: -; V gene: TRBV28; clone size: many
CDR3 DNA: TGTGCCAGCAGTTCTCCCGGGTCTTCCAATGAAAAACTGTTTTTT; CDR3 protein: CASSSPGSSNEKLFF; J gene: TRBJ1-4; D gene: -; V gene: TRBV6-5; clone size: few
CDR3 DNA: TGCACCAGCAGCCCCGAGGCGACCCTGAACACTGAAGCTTTCTTT; CDR3 protein: CTSSPEATLNTEAFF; J gene: TRBJ1-1; D gene: -; V gene: TRBV1; clone size: -
CDR3 DNA: TGCAGTGCGTCTGGGTTGTTTCAGCCCCAGCATTTT; CDR3 protein: CSASGLFQPQHF; J gene: TRBJ1-5; D gene: -; V gene: TRBV20-1; clone size: -
CDR3 DNA: TGTGCCACTGGTGCAGGACAGGGTGGCGCAGATACGCAGTATTTT; CDR3 protein: CATGAGQGGADTQYF; J gene: TRBJ2-3; D gene: TRBD1; V gene: TRBV6-1; clone size: many
CDR3 DNA: TGCAGCGTTGATGTCCAGGGGGGTTTAGAGACCCAGTACTTC; CDR3 protein: CSVDVQGGLETQYF; J gene: TRBJ2-5; D gene: -; V gene: TRBV29-1; clone size: many
CDR3 DNA: TGTGCCAGCAGCTCAACTCCGGGACAGGGTGCTAAACCCCTCCACTTT; CDR3 protein: CASSSTPGQGAKPLHF; J gene: TRBJ1-6; D gene: TRBD1; V gene: TRBV3-1; clone size: many
CDR3 DNA: TGTGCCACCAGCAGAGATCGGTCGGGATTTTCACCCCTCCACTTT; CDR3 protein: CATSRDRSGFSPLHF; J gene: TRBJ1-6; D gene: -; V gene: TRBV15; clone size: -